This T cell receptor beta chain emerged from a study of somatic mutations in cytotoxic T cells in rheumatoid arthritis. Germline V gives CDR1 ENHRY, CDR2 SYGVKD. The CDR3 length is 15 residues. Trimming cost V 0 bases and J 6 bases, with 9 bases left between them. The data were produced by immunoSEQ multiplex PCR, yet TCRdb's version contains in-frame clones alone and is incomplete. Here the sample spans about 16,000 clones, approximately 80% being singletons. The receptor comes from an adult with rheumatoid arthritis. This sequence joins TRBV10-3 and TRBJ1-6, with D hard to call. Material: CD8+ T cells sorted from blood. The CDR3 sequence is CAISESIGGNSPLHF. The CDR3 nucleotides are TGTGCCATCAGTGAGTCTATCGGAGGTAATTCACCCCTCCACTTT.